Below are 11 T cell receptor beta chains sequenced from a single sample in a study of beta chain features in type 1 diabetes. Sequencing targeted expressed TCRB transcripts, as all isolated RNA had been reverse transcribed. Assay used: immunoSEQ multiplex PCR; TCRdb lists only in-frame clones, some missing. Of 400,000 to 600,000 clones listed, about 32% are singletons. The specimen was naive CD4+ T cells from blood. Receptors originate from a man aged 18-30 years in good health.

This chain uses TRBV10-3 with TRBJ2-2; the D gene is possibly TRBD2 (5 bases). From germline, CDR1 is ENHRY and CDR2 SYGVKD. V was pared by 7 bases and J by 0 bases, with 6 bases between. This CDR3 is built from 13 residues. The CDR3 spells CAIKAANTGELFF. CDR3 coding DNA: TGTGCCATCAAAGCGGCGAACACCGGGGAGCTGTTTTTT.

In regard to this clone: A much bigger clone sits one base away, suggesting this may be a read error. The rearrangement uses TRBV5-4 and TRBJ2-3; D is uncertain. The germline V and J ends were trimmed by 2 bases and 5 bases, with 3 bases remaining between them. CDR3 length: 11 residues. Looked up from germline, CDR1 is SGHNT and CDR2 is YYREEE (reference sequence). The CDR3 coding sequence is TGTGCCAGCAGCTTAAGAGATACGCAGTATTTT. Translation: CASSLRDTQYF.

This chain connects TRBV7-2 to TRBJ2-3; TRBD2 agrees at 8 bases. CDR1 and CDR2 (germline): SGHTA, FQGNSA. CDR3 length: 15 amino acids. Trimming removed 8 bases from V and 5 bases from J; junction bases left unmatched: 12. DNA for the CDR3: TGTGCCAGCGCCTCAAGAGCGGGGGTCGTAGATACGCAGTATTTT. This codes for CASASRAGVVDTQYF.

CDR3 in amino acids: CASSEGGWGETQYF. The CDR3 region has the DNA TGTGCCAGCAGTGAAGGTGGTTGGGGGGAGACCCAGTACTTC. This chain connects TRBV6-1 to TRBJ2-5, with D perhaps TRBD1 or TRBD2 (5 bases each). The V and J ends lost 1 base and 5 bases respectively, with 11 bases between them. Germline assignment: CDR1 MNHNS and CDR2 SASEGT. The CDR3 is 14 amino acids.

The V call is TRBV7-9, the J call TRBJ2-3, with TRBD2 as a possible D gene (5 bases). Deletions cut 2 bases from V and 2 bases from J, with 11 bases between. The germline V gene has CDR1 SEHNR and CDR2 FQNEAQ (reference sequence). This CDR3 is 15 amino acids long. CDR3 nucleotide sequence: TGTGCCAGCAGCTTATTCCGGGATAACACAGATACGCAGTATTTT. It is translated as CASSLFRDNTDTQYF.

The V gene is TRBV28, the J gene TRBJ2-7; the D gene is possibly TRBD1 (5 bases). Per the germline V gene, CDR1 is MDHEN and CDR2 is SYDVKM. Trimming took off 3 bases at V and 0 bases at J, with 9 bases between the two ends. The CDR3 is 14 amino acids. As DNA, the CDR3 is TGTGCCAGCAGTTTGCTACAGGACTCCTACGAGCAGTACTTC. It translates to CASSLLQDSYEQYF.

This clone was recorded a few times. The chain recombines TRBV30 with TRBJ2-7; D might be TRBD1 (6 bases). V dropped 4 bases and J dropped 2 bases, with 9 bases sitting between them. The CDR3 is 12 amino acids. Per the germline V gene, CDR1 is GTSNPN and CDR2 is SVGIG (reference sequence). The CDR3: CAWTGVTYEQYF. Written as DNA, the CDR3 is TGTGCCTGGACAGGGGTTACCTACGAGCAGTACTTC. The whole variable domain, filled in from reference TRBV30 and TRBJ2-7, reads SQTIHQWPATLVQPVGSPLSLECTVEGTSNPNLYWYRQAAGRGLQLLFYSVGIGQISSEVPQNLSASRPQDRQFILSSKKLLLSDSGFYLCAWTGVTYEQYFGPGTRLTVT.

This clone turned up a few times. The chain joins TRBV29-1 to TRBJ2-6, with D maybe TRBD2 (5 bases). Germline V CDR1 and CDR2: SQVTM, ANQGSEA. The germline V and J ends were trimmed by 3 bases and 0 bases, with 9 bases remaining between them. This CDR3 has 15 residues. The DNA of the CDR3 is TGCAGCGTTGAGGCGGGTCTCTCTGGGGCCAACGTCCTGACTTTC. It yields the protein CSVEAGLSGANVLTF.

This clone has a handful of counts. The chain is built from TRBV11-1 and TRBJ2-3; D is uncertain. Germline V lookup: CDR1 SGHAT, CDR2 FQDESV (reference sequence). The CDR3 is made up of 16 amino acids. The V end was cut by 5 bases, the J end by 2 bases, with 17 bases between. The CDR3 region is CASSITALSDTDTQYF. The DNA for the CDR3 is TGTGCCAGCAGCATCACTGCACTTTCAGACACAGATACGCAGTATTTT.

The V gene is TRBV7-2, the J gene TRBJ2-5; D might be TRBD1 or TRBD2, each matching 5 bases. Germline-derived CDR1 and CDR2 are SGHTA and FQGNSA. The V end lost 5 bases, the J end lost 5 bases, and 21 bases lay between the germline ends. The CDR3 has 16 amino acids. The CDR3 protein is CASSLKWGSPVETQYF. Here the CDR3 DNA reads TGTGCCAGCAGCCTAAAATGGGGGTCTCCGGTGGAGACCCAGTACTTC.

The sample holds a few counts of this clone. V gene TRBV9 combines with J gene TRBJ2-1; D is undetermined. CDR1 is SGDLS, CDR2 YYNGEE, per germline. This CDR3 is built from 15 residues. Trimming took 1 base from V and 3 from J, leaving 11 bases between them. The CDR3 spells CASSVYSWGYNEQFF. CDR3 nucleotides: TGTGCCAGCAGCGTATATAGCTGGGGCTACAATGAGCAGTTCTTC.